This T cell receptor (beta chain) was documented in a study of cytomegalovirus exposure and HLA in healthy donors. The PCR used 60 Vbeta and 13 Jbeta primers. The assay was immunoSEQ multiplex PCR, and TCRdb's table has in-frame clones only and misses some. This table holds about 190,000 clones, 70% to 75% found once. Germline assignment: CDR1 LNHDA and CDR2 SQIVND (reference sequence). The CDR3 runs to 17 residues. The trim removed 4 bases at V and 1 base at J, leaving 9 bases unmatched. At sampling all donors were nominally healthy, likely with unrecorded immune exposures. The V and J genes are TRBV19 and TRBJ2-3; the match to TRBD2 covers 9 bases. The clonotype comes from a man aged 30-40 years in good health and CMV-seropositive. Material: PBMCs. The CDR3 sequence: CASSRVAGVEGTDTQYF. The CDR3 nucleotides are TGTGCCAGTAGTAGAGTAGCGGGAGTGGAAGGCACAGATACGCAGTATTTT.